The clone carrying this TCR beta chain was seen ten or more times. The antigen remains unidentified. Sequencing ends 3 residues short of the CDR3 end; the germline J gene provides the rest. This sample was included in a study of T cell clonality in common variable immunodeficiency. Study conclusions and caveats: Patient heterogeneity in the CVID cohort limited correlations between repertoire features and clinical complications. The cause of increased CVID clonality remains unclear without subpopulation sequencing.

Heparinized whole blood, roughly 4.5 to 8 ml, came from each donor. Germline CDR1 is SGHTA and CDR2 is FQGNSA. V lost 4 bases and J lost 9, with 13 bases in between. The CDR3 is made up of 13 amino acids. Clones were sequenced by immunoSEQ multiplex PCR, and TCRdb holds only the in-frame ones, with some missing. The specimen has around 81,000 clones, none found just once. What was sequenced was peripheral blood mononuclear cells. The source of this sequence is a person aged 18 to 75 in good health. The chain combines TRBV7-2 with TRBJ2-1, with D uncertain. The DNA read from the CDR3 is TGTGCCAGCAGCTCCCCCCCCCTAGTTGAG. Translation: CASSSPPLVE. The entire CDR3 reads CASSSPPLVEQFF. Using reference TRBV7-2 and TRBJ2-1 for the parts outside the CDR3, the full variable domain is GAGVSQSPSNKVTEKGKDVELRCDPISGHTALYWYRQSLGQGLEFLIYFQGNSAPDKSGLPSDRFSAERTGGSVSTLTIQRTQQEDSAVYLCASSSPPLVEQFFGPGTRLTVL.